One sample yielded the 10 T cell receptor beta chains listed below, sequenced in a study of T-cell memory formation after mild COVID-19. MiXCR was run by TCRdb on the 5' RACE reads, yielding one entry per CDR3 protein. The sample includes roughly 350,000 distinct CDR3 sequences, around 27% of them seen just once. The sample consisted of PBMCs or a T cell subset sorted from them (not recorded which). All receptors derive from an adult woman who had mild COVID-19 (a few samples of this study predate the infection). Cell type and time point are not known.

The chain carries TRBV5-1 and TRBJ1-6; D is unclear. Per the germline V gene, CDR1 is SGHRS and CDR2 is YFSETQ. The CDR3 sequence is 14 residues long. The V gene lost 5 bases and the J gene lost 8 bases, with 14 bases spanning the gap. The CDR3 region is CASSVGFADSPLHF. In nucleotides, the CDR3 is TGCGCCAGCAGTGTGGGGTTCGCGGATTCACCCCTCCACTTT.

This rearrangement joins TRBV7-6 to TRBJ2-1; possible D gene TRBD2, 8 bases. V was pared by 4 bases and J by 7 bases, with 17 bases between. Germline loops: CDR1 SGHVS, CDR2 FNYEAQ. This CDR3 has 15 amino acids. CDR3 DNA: TGTGCCAGCAGCTCGACAGGGACGGGGGGGAATGAGCAGTTCTTC. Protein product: CASSSTGTGGNEQFF.

CDR3 loop: CASSQSSGPNNEQFF. DNA for the CDR3: TGTGCCAGCAGCCAATCTAGCGGGCCCAACAATGAGCAGTTCTTC. The chain is built from TRBV7-9 and TRBJ2-1, with 8 bases identical to TRBD2. Germline V gene sequence: CDR1 SEHNR, CDR2 FQNEAQ (reference sequence). The V segment lost 5 bases and the J segment 5 bases; nucleotides outside the gene matches: 8. This CDR3 is built from 15 residues. The full variable domain, in which reference TRBV7-9 and TRBJ2-1 provide the parts outside the CDR3, is DTGVSQNPRHKITKRGQNVTFRCDPISEHNRLYWYRQTLGQGPEFLTYFQNEAQLEKSRLLSDRFSAERPKGSFSTLEIQRTEQGDSAMYLCASSQSSGPNNEQFFGPGTRLTVL.

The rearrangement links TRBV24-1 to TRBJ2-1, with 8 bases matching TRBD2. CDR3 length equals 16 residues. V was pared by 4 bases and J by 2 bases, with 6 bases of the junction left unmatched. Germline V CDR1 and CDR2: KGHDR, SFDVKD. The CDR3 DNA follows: TGTGCCACCAGTGAGCCCGTAGCGGGGACCTACAATGAGCAGTTCTTC. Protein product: CATSEPVAGTYNEQFF.

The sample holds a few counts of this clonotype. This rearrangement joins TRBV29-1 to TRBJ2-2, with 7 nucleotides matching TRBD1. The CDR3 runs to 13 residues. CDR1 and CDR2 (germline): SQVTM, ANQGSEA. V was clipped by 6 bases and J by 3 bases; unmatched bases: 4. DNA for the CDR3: TGCAGCGTCCACAGGGGTGACACCGGGGAGCTGTTTTTT. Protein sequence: CSVHRGDTGELFF.

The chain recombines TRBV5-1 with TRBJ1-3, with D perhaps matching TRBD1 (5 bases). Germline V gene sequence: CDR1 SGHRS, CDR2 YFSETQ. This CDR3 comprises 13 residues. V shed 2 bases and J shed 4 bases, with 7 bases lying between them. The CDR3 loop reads CASSFEGGNTIYF. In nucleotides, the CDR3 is TGCGCCAGCAGCTTTGAGGGGGGAAACACCATATATTTT. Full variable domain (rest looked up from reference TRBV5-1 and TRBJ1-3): KAGVTQTPRYLIKTRGQQVTLSCSPISGHRSVSWYQQTPGQGLQFLFEYFSETQRNKGNFPGRFSGRQFSNSRSEMNVSTLELGDSALYLCASSFEGGNTIYFGEGSWLTVV.

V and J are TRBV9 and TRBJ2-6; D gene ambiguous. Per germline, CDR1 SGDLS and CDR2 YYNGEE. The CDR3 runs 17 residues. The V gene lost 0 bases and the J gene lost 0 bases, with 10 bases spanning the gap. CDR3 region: CASSVGRERSGANVLTF. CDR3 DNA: TGTGCCAGCAGCGTAGGAAGGGAACGCTCTGGGGCCAACGTCCTGACTTTC. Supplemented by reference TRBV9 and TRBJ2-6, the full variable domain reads DSGVTQTPKHLITATGQRVTLRCSPRSGDLSVYWYQQSLDQGLQFLIQYYNGEERAKGNILERFSAQQFPDLHSELNLSSLELGDSALYFCASSVGRERSGANVLTFGAGSRLTVL.

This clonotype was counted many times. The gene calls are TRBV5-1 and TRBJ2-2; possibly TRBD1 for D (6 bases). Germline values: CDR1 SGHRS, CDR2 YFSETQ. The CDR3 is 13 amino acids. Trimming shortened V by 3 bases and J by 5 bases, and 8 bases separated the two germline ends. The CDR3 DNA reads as TGCGCCAGCAGCTGGGACATAACCGGGGAGCTGTTTTTT. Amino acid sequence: CASSWDITGELFF.

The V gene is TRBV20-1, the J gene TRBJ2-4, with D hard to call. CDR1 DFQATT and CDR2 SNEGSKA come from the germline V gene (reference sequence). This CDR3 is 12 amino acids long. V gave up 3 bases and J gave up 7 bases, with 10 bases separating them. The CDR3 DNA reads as TGCAGTGCTAGCCAGACCTTCAACATTCAGTACTTC. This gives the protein CSASQTFNIQYF.

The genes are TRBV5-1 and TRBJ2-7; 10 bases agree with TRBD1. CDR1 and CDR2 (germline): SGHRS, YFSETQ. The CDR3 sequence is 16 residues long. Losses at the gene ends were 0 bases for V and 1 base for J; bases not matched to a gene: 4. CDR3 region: CASSLAGTGASYEQYF. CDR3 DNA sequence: TGCGCCAGCAGCTTGGCTGGGACAGGGGCATCCTACGAGCAGTACTTC.